This T cell receptor beta chain came from a study of T cell clonotyping in hematopoietic cell transplantation. With regard to this clone: No antigen is known for it.

Study conclusions and caveats: Graft donor and pretransplant recipient Inverse Simpson Index values predicted broader posttransplant TCR diversity.

Trimming pared 1 base from V and 6 bases from J, leaving 10 bases between. The CDR3 is 13 residues long. The V gene's germline CDR1 is LNHDA and CDR2 SQIVND (reference sequence). The table came from immunoSEQ multiplex PCR; TCRdb's copy has only in-frame clones and leaves some out. The profile shows 69,000 or so clones, around 94% of them singletons. The TCR sequence derives from a man in his forties or fifties in good health. Some clones in this sample may be carry-over from other donors' samples. The V and J genes are TRBV19 and TRBJ2-7; the D is unclear. Sequenced material: peripheral blood mononuclear cells. Here the CDR3 DNA reads TGTGCCAGTAGTATAGCCGGGTCGGGCGAGCAGTACTTC. It yields the protein CASSIAGSGEQYF.